The clone carrying this T cell receptor (beta chain) was seen a single time. Its cognate antigen is unknown. Splitting the CD4+ cells yielded a CD45RA+ naive subset and a CD45RA-negative memory subset. These data are taken from a study of shared clonotypes between healthy human individuals. At the level of the study: CD8 memory received one plate per donor, CD8 naive two, CD4 memory three and CD4 naive three.

Data came from immunoSEQ multiplex PCR; TCRdb stores just in-frame clones and leaves some out. The sample includes about 2 million clones, roughly 94% of them seen just once. From germline, CDR1 is SGHTA and CDR2 FQGNSA. V was cut by 7 bases and J by 1 base, with 17 bases left in between. The CDR3 contains 15 residues. Overall study findings and caveats: It was the non-shared clonotypes that had lower generation probabilities than clonotypes shared by all four donors.

This TCR was recovered from a man younger than 30 in good health. The chain carries TRBV7-2 and TRBJ2-7, with a tentative D call TRBD2 (6 bases). The sequenced sample was naive CD4+ T cells sorted from blood. Subset denoted: CD45RA+ positively selected. CDR3 DNA: TGTGCCAGCACCATTACGCCGGGAGCTTCCTACGAGCAGTACTTC. Residues: CASTITPGASYEQYF.